This T cell receptor beta chain was identified during a study of identical twins. The CDR3 extends over 14 amino acids. Germline V gene sequence: CDR1 KGHSH, CDR2 LQKENI. V dropped 3 bases and J dropped 3 bases, with 11 bases sitting between them. Each cDNA held unique molecular identifiers, and template switching gave it a universal primer site. Via MiXCR, TCRdb re-called the 5' RACE reads, giving one row per CDR3 protein. The sample includes around 690,000 distinct CDR3 sequences, 21% seen only once; the top ten take roughly 4%. This clonotype has just a few counts. These same records also appear under a second study, on T cells expressing NK-cell markers. Per that study: The eight sequenced donors comprised seven who were HCMV-seropositive and one who was seronegative.

The J gene is TRBJ2-5, the V gene TRBV18; D unclear. Source material: PBMCs. The sequence was obtained from a woman younger than 30 in good health. The CDR3 nucleotides are TGTGCCAGCTCACCCTCGTTGCTGAAAGAGACCCAGTACTTC. Its protein is CASSPSLLKETQYF.